These 26 T cell receptor beta chains were sequenced from one sample in a study of siplizumab effects on memory and regulatory T cells. Sequenced by immunoSEQ multiplex PCR; TCRdb stores in-frame clones only, minus some. The sample includes 100,000 or so clones, roughly 91% of them seen just once. Sequenced sample: non-Treg CD4+ T cells sorted from blood. The source of these receptors is a human donor in good health.

The rearrangement uses TRBV9 and TRBJ2-1; the D is unclear. The V and J ends lost 0 bases and 8 bases respectively, with 12 bases between them. CDR1 is SGDLS and CDR2 is YYNGEE in the germline V gene. The CDR3 sequence is 14 residues long. The DNA of the CDR3 is TGTGCCAGCAGCGTAGATCTAGAGTCACATGAGCAGTTCTTC. Amino acid sequence: CASSVDLESHEQFF.

This chain connects TRBV28 to TRBJ1-2, with D unresolved. V was clipped by 4 bases and J by 4 bases, with 13 bases between them. From germline, CDR1 is MDHEN and CDR2 SYDVKM. The CDR3 contains 14 residues. The CDR3 DNA follows: TGTGCCAGCAGTTACGGGAGCTCCTCCTATGGCTACACCTTC. Residues: CASSYGSSSYGYTF.

This chain joins TRBV18 and TRBJ2-7; D could derive from TRBD1 or TRBD2 (5 bases each). Per the germline V gene, CDR1 is KGHSH and CDR2 is LQKENI. V lost 3 bases and J lost 7, with 10 bases in between. This CDR3 comprises 12 residues. For the CDR3, the DNA is TGTGCCAGCTCACCTAGGTGGGGGGAGCAGTACTTC. This codes for CASSPRWGEQYF.

This chain joins TRBV18 and TRBJ2-1; TRBD2 matches 7 bases. J was trimmed by 2 bases and V by 5 bases; bases with no gene match: 9. The V gene's germline CDR1 is KGHSH and CDR2 LQKENI. The CDR3 has 16 amino acids. The CDR3: CASSTRSGGTYNEQFF. The CDR3 DNA reads TGTGCCAGCTCAACCCGGTCCGGGGGGACCTACAATGAGCAGTTCTTC.

V usage is TRBV28 and J usage is TRBJ1-2; weak D call: TRBD1 (6 bases). The CDR3 has 17 residues. The germline V gene has CDR1 MDHEN and CDR2 SYDVKM. V dropped 8 bases and J dropped 2 bases, with 24 bases sitting between them. For the CDR3, the DNA is TGTGCCAGCCGAGGTCGGCCTGGACAGACCGTAAACTATGGCTACACCTTC. The encoded protein is CASRGRPGQTVNYGYTF.

V usage is TRBV2 and J usage is TRBJ2-2; D perhaps matches TRBD2 (5 bases). The V gene's germline CDR1 is SNHLY and CDR2 FYNNEI. Trimming took off 6 bases at V and 4 bases at J, with 15 bases between the two ends. The CDR3 spans 15 residues. As DNA, the CDR3 is TGTGCCAGCAGGGGTCCAGCGGCGAGCACCGGGGAGCTGTTTTTT. It translates to CASRGPAASTGELFF.

The chain combines TRBV18 with TRBJ1-1, with D unclear. Germline values: CDR1 KGHSH, CDR2 LQKENI. The CDR3 runs 13 residues. Trimming shortened V by 8 bases and J by 4 bases, and 14 bases separated the two germline ends. In DNA form, the CDR3 reads TGTGCCAGCGCAGGTTCCTCTGGCACTGAAGCTTTCTTT. This codes for CASAGSSGTEAFF.

The chain links TRBV7-2 to TRBJ2-3, with D maybe TRBD2 (6 bases). The V and J ends lost 4 bases and 2 bases respectively, with 10 bases between them. Germline assignment: CDR1 SGHTA and CDR2 FQGNSA. This CDR3 is 14 amino acids long. The CDR3 DNA reads TGTGCCAGCAGCTCCGGGACTCCCACAGATACGCAGTATTTT. As protein: CASSSGTPTDTQYF.

This CDR3 reads CATSGGLAGVYEQYF. The CDR3 DNA sequence: TGTGCCACCAGCGGGGGACTAGCGGGAGTCTACGAGCAGTACTTC. The chain employs TRBV15 and TRBJ2-7; the match to TRBD2 covers 14 bases. Germline V gene sequence: CDR1 LNHNV, CDR2 YYDKDF (reference sequence). The CDR3 runs 15 residues. The junction had 3 bases not matched to a gene; V was cut back by 5 bases and J by 3 bases.

V usage is TRBV9 and J usage is TRBJ2-3; 11 bases are a match to TRBD2. Per the germline V gene, CDR1 is SGDLS and CDR2 is YYNGEE. This CDR3 region has 16 residues. J was trimmed by 3 bases and V by 6 bases; bases with no gene match: 9. As DNA, the CDR3 is TGTGCCAGCACCGGGGGGGCTAGCGGGAGGACAGATACGCAGTATTTT. Encoded protein: CASTGGASGRTDTQYF.

The DNA of the CDR3 is TGCGCCAGCAGCCAAGTTGCTAGAAACAATGAGCAGTTCTTC. Translation: CASSQVARNNEQFF. The chain recombines TRBV4-1 with TRBJ2-1; D gene unclear. CDR1 is MGHRA, CDR2 YSYEKL, per germline. Trimming shortened V by 1 base and J by 5 bases, and 9 bases separated the two germline ends. This CDR3 region has 14 residues.

CDR3 protein: CAWNRGGGTYGYTF. CDR3 DNA sequence: TGTGCCTGGAATCGAGGGGGGGGTACCTATGGCTACACCTTC. The genes are TRBV30 and TRBJ1-2; tentatively, D is TRBD1 (6 bases). CDR1 GTSNPN and CDR2 SVGIG come from the germline V gene (reference sequence). The ends were cut back, 4 bases at V and 4 bases at J, with 16 bases in the middle. This CDR3 spans 14 amino acids.

The chain combines TRBV7-3 with TRBJ2-2; maybe TRBD2 (5 bases). CDR1 is SGHTA, CDR2 FQGTGA, per germline. Deletions cut 0 bases from V and 5 bases from J, with 10 bases between. This CDR3 is 15 amino acids long. The CDR3 DNA follows: TGTGCCAGCAGCTTAACGAGGGCGGAGACCGGGGAGCTGTTTTTT. This sequence encodes CASSLTRAETGELFF.

This chain joins TRBV6-1 and TRBJ1-1; D may be TRBD1 (5 bases). V was pared by 3 bases and J by 4 bases, with 6 bases between. Germline V gives CDR1 MNHNS, CDR2 SASEGT. The CDR3 runs to 12 residues. This CDR3 is CASSDRVTEAFF. The CDR3 nucleotides read TGTGCCAGCAGTGACAGGGTCACTGAAGCTTTCTTT.

The V and J genes are TRBV18 and TRBJ2-7; 10 nucleotides line up with TRBD2. The CDR3 covers 14 residues. J lost 6 bases, V lost 2 bases, and 4 bases had no gene match. Germline V lookup: CDR1 KGHSH, CDR2 LQKENI. The CDR3 DNA reads TGTGCCAGCTCACCAGCTAGCGGGAGTCTCGAGCAGTACTTC. It translates to CASSPASGSLEQYF.

The chain carries TRBV11-1 and TRBJ2-1; 13 bases are a match to TRBD2. CDR1 is SGHAT and CDR2 is FQDESV in the germline V gene (reference sequence). CDR3 size: 17 residues. The V gene end was trimmed by 5 bases and the J gene end by 10 bases; junction bases not matched to a gene: 14. This CDR3 reads CASSTRSGTSGIGEQFF. The CDR3 DNA sequence: TGTGCCAGCAGCACGAGATCCGGGACTAGCGGGATCGGGGAGCAGTTCTTC.

The chain joins TRBV5-1 to TRBJ2-1, with D hard to call. The CDR3 loop spans 13 amino acids. The germline gives CDR1 SGHRS, CDR2 YFSETQ. V lost 7 bases to trimming and J lost 6 bases, with 14 bases between them. The CDR3 coding sequence is TGCGCCAGCCTGAACTTAGCCGGCAATGAGCAGTTCTTC. Translating it yields CASLNLAGNEQFF.

V usage is TRBV4-2 and J usage is TRBJ2-6; 12 bases agree with TRBD1. The J segment lost 3 bases and the V segment lost 0 bases, leaving 9 bases of the junction unmatched. The CDR3 runs 20 residues. CDR1 is LGHNA, CDR2 YNFKEQ, per germline. CDR3 bases: TGTGCCAGCAGCCAAGATAGGGGGGGACAGGGGGCGCTTGGGGCCAACGTCCTGACTTTC. It yields the protein CASSQDRGGQGALGANVLTF.

This chain connects TRBV11-2 to TRBJ2-7; 9 bases are shared with TRBD2. Looked up from germline, CDR1 is SGHAT and CDR2 is FQNNGV. The J segment lost 4 bases and the V segment lost 5 bases, leaving 18 bases of the junction unmatched. This CDR3 has 18 amino acids. CDR3 in amino acids: CASSPAWLVAGVPYEQYF. In DNA, the CDR3 is TGTGCCAGCAGCCCGGCTTGGCTAGTAGCGGGGGTACCTTACGAGCAGTACTTC.

The V gene is TRBV7-3, the J gene TRBJ2-1; TRBD2 aligns across 7 bases. V lost 2 bases and J lost 14; bases outside the gene matches: 6. The germline V gene has CDR1 SGHTA and CDR2 FQGTGA. The CDR3 totals 12 residues. As DNA, the CDR3 is TGTGCCAGCAGCTTAGGGGCGGGAGAAAAGTTCTTC. Its translation is CASSLGAGEKFF.

The CDR3, as DNA: TGTGCCAGCAGCACGGGTAACACTGAAGCTTTCTTT. This encodes CASSTGNTEAFF. The chain employs TRBV7-3 and TRBJ1-1; no firm D call. This CDR3 region has 12 residues. V lost 5 bases and J 2 bases, leaving 6 bases between the germline ends. The germline CDR1 and CDR2 sequences are SGHTA and FQGTGA.

The chain joins TRBV5-6 to TRBJ1-1, with no clear D. V was trimmed by 0 bases and J by 7 bases, leaving 4 bases between them. The CDR3 is made up of 11 amino acids. Germline V gives CDR1 SGHDT, CDR2 YYEEEE. CDR3 sequence (DNA): TGTGCCAGCAGCTTGGGATATGAAGCTTTCTTT. Amino acid sequence: CASSLGYEAFF. Supplemented by reference TRBV5-6 and TRBJ1-1, the full variable domain reads DAGVTQSPTHLIKTRGQQVTLRCSPKSGHDTVSWYQQALGQGPQFIFQYYEEEERQRGNFPDRFSGHQFPNYSSELNVNALLLGDSALYLCASSLGYEAFFGQGTRLTVV.

The DNA for the CDR3 is TGTGCATCCTCCCGGGACAGGGATGAAAAACTGTTTTTT. It encodes CASSRDRDEKLFF. The V call is TRBV15, the J call TRBJ1-4; 9 bases are shared with TRBD1. This CDR3 comprises 13 residues. Germline values: CDR1 LNHNV, CDR2 YYDKDF (reference sequence).

The chain has TRBV19 and TRBJ2-2; D is perhaps TRBD1 (6 bases). The CDR3 covers 14 residues. V lost 3 bases, J lost 5 bases, and 10 bases lay in between. The germline CDR1 and CDR2 sequences are LNHDA and SQIVND (reference sequence). Written as DNA, the CDR3 is TGTGCCAGTAGTATGGGACAAGGGACCGGGGAGCTGTTTTTT. Encoded protein: CASSMGQGTGELFF.

This sequence joins TRBV4-1 and TRBJ1-1; D is undetermined. The V end lost 2 bases, the J end lost 7 bases, and 11 bases lay between the germline ends. The CDR3 totals 13 residues. Germline V gene lookup returns CDR1 MGHRA and CDR2 YSYEKL. The CDR3 bases are TGCGCCAGCAGCCAATCCCCGGTGGGTGAAGCTTTCTTT. It specifies CASSQSPVGEAFF.

The chain couples TRBV13 to TRBJ2-5, with a tentative D call TRBD2 (5 bases). CDR1 and CDR2 (germline): PRHDT, FYEKMQ (reference sequence). CDR3 length: 12 amino acids. Trimming removed 5 bases at V and 5 bases at J, with 9 bases between. The CDR3 region is CASSISAETQYF. The CDR3 region has the DNA TGTGCCAGCAGCATTAGCGCGGAGACCCAGTACTTC.